This entry describes one T cell receptor (beta chain). The antigen it recognizes is unknown. Per-base quality was not reported, and no clone a single base away is much larger than it. From each donor, a single peripheral blood sample of 100 to 150 mL on average was drawn into heparinised tubes. Using a panel that included CD45RO, CCR7, CD25, CD127, CD95 and CD27, naive, central memory, regulatory and stem cell-like memory CD4+ T cells were sorted on a BD FACSAria II. Every sorted population had a purity above 95%. PBMCs were isolated right away by Lymphoprep density gradient centrifugation and were stained directly, without culture. Samples were stained and sorted in pairs, with one healthy donor and one patient per experiment, so that batch effects were minimized. CDR1 is given as MDHEN and CDR2 as SYDVKM, both from the germline V gene. Trimming takes 2 bases from V and 5 bases from J, and the germline ends sit 12 bases apart. From its cysteine to its phenylalanine, the CDR3 spans 14 amino acids. The only DNA kept is the CDR3, 42 bases in frame from the first base.

All of the isolated RNA was reverse transcribed with the High Capacity cDNA Reverse Transcription Kit, so expressed TCRB transcripts were sequenced. Naive, central memory and regulatory T cell samples underwent deep immunoSEQ sequencing, averaging roughly 3.3 million total reads per sample. Sorted cells were lysed in RLT buffer, and RNA was extracted using DNase-treated RNeasy Micro or Mini kits according to cell number. Each cell subset was processed separately to prevent cross-contamination, with patient and healthy donor samples processed together. TCRB sequences were amplified from cDNA with the immunoSEQ multiplex PCR, producing 87-bp fragments spanning the CDR3 region. Sequencing of the amplicons was done on the Illumina HiSeq platform. As for how the authors treated the data: PCR bias was computationally corrected using synthetic template baselines, reads within Hamming distance 2 were collapsed, and singletons that could not be merged were discarded. By aligning reads against IMGT, V, D and J genes, CDR3 length, and insertions or deletions at six rearrangement sites were assigned. Clonotype counts were normalized to sorted cell number within each subset before computing true diversity and Gini coefficients with the tcR R package. The overlap coefficient, calculated on TCRB nucleotide sequences, was used to measure repertoire sharing. TCRdb retrieved this table from immuneACCESS and kept in-frame rearrangements only. Not all clones are present; in checked studies, unresolved V genes account for under half, and no reason is known for the remainder. From that table come the V and J calls and clone size; the DNA was used to work out D and trimming. The sample records some 150,000 clones, around 51% of which are singletons. Of the sample, 0.35% to 0.45% falls within the top ten clones.

The sample comes from a study of beta chain features in type 1 diabetes (dated by TCRdb to 2016 to 2018). In the study overall: Mean age, gender distribution, total cell number and subset yield were not different between patients and healthy donors. A total of roughly 100 million sorted cells were examined across all samples, and the number of cells per subset was strongly correlated with RNA yield. The study compared the TCRB repertoires of sorted circulating CD4+ T cell subsets in recently diagnosed type 1 diabetes patients with those in matched healthy donors. Regulatory and stem cell-like memory subsets were obtained from only 8 patients and about eight healthy donors, while naive and central memory subsets were obtained from all 30 or so donors. Study-wide findings and limitations: Because cDNA rather than genomic DNA was sequenced, highly expressing activated cells could have been over-represented, although no difference in activation and CD3 levels was found between groups. The naive, central memory and regulatory TCRB repertoires appeared to resemble one another more closely among patients than among healthy donors. Because small numbers of individuals were included in the HLA sub-analyses, any influence of HLA type on TCRB rearrangement was left unresolved. PCR may preferentially amplify shorter templates, but because patient and control samples were amplified and corrected together, any resulting skew would affect both groups equally. Fewer insertions and more nucleotide deletions at VDJ recombination sites were observed in patients with type 1 diabetes, implying thymic rearrangement abnormalities. Type 1 diabetes patients showed a moderate but significant shortening of TCRB CDR3 length in all four CD4+ subsets.

The specimen sequenced was Tregs from blood. The cell subset or site label for this specimen denotes: regulatory CD4+ T cells. The sequence links TRBV28 to TRBJ1-2, with TRBD1 as a weak D call on 5 bases. This clonotype was obtained from a man younger than 35 in good health. The CDR3 corresponds to CASSLGGANYGYTF. The bases are TGTGCCAGCAGTTTAGGTGGGGCCAATTATGGCTACACCTTC.